The 2 T cell receptor beta chains listed next were all sequenced from one sample in a study of beta chain features in type 1 diabetes. Regarding the study as a whole: Moderately but significantly shorter TCRB CDR3s were found in Type 1 diabetes patients in all four CD4+ subsets.

These receptors have no identified antigens. The investigators reverse transcribed all of the isolated RNA, so they sequenced expressed TCRB transcripts. The data were produced by immunoSEQ multiplex PCR, yet TCRdb's version contains in-frame clones alone and is incomplete. The sample lists roughly 130,000 clones, over 15% occurring once. Sequencing used central memory CD4+ T cells from blood. Source of these receptors: a man aged 30-40 years with type 1 diabetes.

The table lists this clone with many counts. The V gene is TRBV5-6, the J gene TRBJ1-4, with TRBD1 matching 7 bases. Germline loops: CDR1 SGHDT, CDR2 YYEEEE. V was pared by 3 bases and J by 6 bases, with 2 bases of the junction left unmatched. This CDR3 spans 13 amino acids. The CDR3 DNA is TGTGCCAGCAGCTCACAGGGGTATGAAAAACTGTTTTTT. It yields the protein CASSSQGYEKLFF.

The chain uses TRBV10-3 and TRBJ2-3; 9 bases fit TRBD2. The CDR3 spans 17 residues. J gave up 0 bases and V 6 bases, and 10 bases lay outside the gene matches. Germline values: CDR1 ENHRY, CDR2 SYGVKD. The CDR3 region is CAISEKSGGPSTDTQYF. Here the CDR3 DNA reads TGTGCCATCAGCGAAAAGAGCGGGGGGCCGAGCACAGATACGCAGTATTTT.